The sample holds a few counts of the clone carrying this T cell receptor beta chain. This sample is drawn from a study of graft-versus-host responses after intestinal transplantation. In the study overall: Multivisceral, liver-intestinal, or isolated intestinal transplants were performed in recipients.

The assay was immunoSEQ multiplex PCR, and TCRdb's table has in-frame clones only and misses some. This table has about 7,200 clones, more than 30% appearing once. This clonotype was obtained from a human patient who was an organ donor for intestinal transplantation. The specimen comprised alloreactive CD4+ T cells from a mixed lymphocyte reaction culture, sampled before transplantation. As for subset: CFSE-low proliferating T cells sorted from roughly 6-day pre-transplant mixed lymphocyte reaction (GvH or HvG direction).

The CDR3 region has the DNA TGCGCCAGCAGCTTGGCCCTCGGGCTCGCCCGGCCTGGAGGTGGCTACGAGCAGTACTTC. The encoded protein is CASSLALGLARPGGGYEQYF. This chain uses TRBV5-1 with TRBJ2-7; D may be TRBD2 (5 bases). Per the germline V gene, CDR1 is SGHRS and CDR2 is YFSETQ. The CDR3 has 20 residues. V lost 0 bases to trimming and J lost 3 bases, with 28 bases between them.